The T cell receptor beta chain described here comes from a study of lymphopenia after photon versus proton radiotherapy. This CDR3 has 15 residues. Losses at the gene ends were 3 bases for V and 2 bases for J; bases not matched to a gene: 7. Germline CDR1 and CDR2: WNHNN and SYGVQD (reference sequence). Repertoires were generated with immunoSEQ multiplex PCR, while TCRdb's copy carries only in-frame clones and drops some. The data contain approximately 53,000 clones, 92% of them singletons. A few counts support this clone. The sample consisted of peripheral blood, taken from a patient treated with photon-based radiotherapy. The chain joins TRBV10-1 to TRBJ2-7; 7 positions agree with TRBD1. The sequence was obtained from a woman aged 40 to 55 with cholangiocarcinoma. DNA of the CDR3: TGCGCCAGCAGTGACAAGACGACAGGGACCTACGAGCAGTACTTC. Its translation: CASSDKTTGTYEQYF.